The clone carrying this T cell receptor beta chain was counted a few times. CDR1 is DFQATT, CDR2 SNEGSKA, per germline (reference sequence). Trimming took 5 bases from V and 5 from J, leaving 21 bases between them. The CDR3 contains 15 residues. These data are taken from a study of T-cell memory formation after mild COVID-19. TCRdb called the 5' RACE reads again in MiXCR, with one record for every CDR3 protein. This sample has 400,000 or so distinct CDR3 sequences, with about 20% found just once. Sequenced sample: PBMCs or a T cell subset sorted from them (not recorded which). This receptor was identified in an adult woman who had mild COVID-19 (a few samples of this study predate the infection). Cell type and time point are not known. The V gene is TRBV20-1, the J gene TRBJ2-5; D possibly uses TRBD1 or TRBD2 (5 bases each). DNA of the CDR3: TGCAGTGCTCCCACCCTAGGGACCCCATGGGAGACCCAGTACTTC. It translates to CSAPTLGTPWETQYF.